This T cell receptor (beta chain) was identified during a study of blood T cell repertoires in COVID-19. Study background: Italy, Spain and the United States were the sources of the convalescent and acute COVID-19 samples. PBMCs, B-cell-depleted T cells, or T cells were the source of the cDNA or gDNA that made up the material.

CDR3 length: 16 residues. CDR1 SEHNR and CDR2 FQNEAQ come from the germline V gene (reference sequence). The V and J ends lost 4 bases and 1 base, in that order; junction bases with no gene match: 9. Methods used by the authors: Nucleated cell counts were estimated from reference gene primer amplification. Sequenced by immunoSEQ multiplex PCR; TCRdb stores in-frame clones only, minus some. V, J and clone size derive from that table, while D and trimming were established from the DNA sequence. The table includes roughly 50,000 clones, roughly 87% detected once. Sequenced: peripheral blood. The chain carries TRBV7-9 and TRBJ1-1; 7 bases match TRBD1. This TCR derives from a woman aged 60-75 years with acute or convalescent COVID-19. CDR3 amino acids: CASSSRGGTANTEAFF. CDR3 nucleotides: TGTGCCAGCAGCTCCCGAGGGGGGACAGCGAACACTGAAGCTTTCTTT.